Detailed here is one T cell receptor beta chain. Original processing notes: Reference gene primer amplification gave nucleated cell count estimates. The table came from immunoSEQ multiplex PCR; TCRdb's copy has only in-frame clones and leaves some out. V, J and clone size reflect that table, while D and trimming were determined from the DNA. The sample comprises over 70,000 clones, over 75% of which are singletons, and about 6.5% rests with the top ten. The CDR3 totals 14 residues. V was shortened by 1 base and J by 3 bases, with 6 bases between the two germline ends. The germline gives CDR1 SEHNR, CDR2 FQNEAQ (reference sequence). The data derive from a study of blood T cell repertoires in COVID-19. Turning to the study itself: Spain, Italy and the United States supplied samples that represented acute and convalescent COVID-19. From T cells, B-cell-depleted T cells, or PBMCs came the material, which was cDNA or gDNA.

This sequence was found in a man in his 70s with acute or convalescent COVID-19. Source material: peripheral blood. This chain joins TRBV7-9 and TRBJ2-2; D remains unclear. The CDR3 loop is CASSLDVDTGELFF. The DNA of the CDR3 is TGTGCCAGCAGCTTAGACGTAGACACCGGGGAGCTGTTTTTT.